This is a list of T cell receptor beta chains from one sample in a study of beta chain features in type 1 diabetes. Measured with immunoSEQ multiplex PCR; TCRdb has only the in-frame clones, and not every one. The sample comprises some 350,000 clones, around 9.6% of which are singletons, and about 0.6% rests with the top ten. The sequencing input was central memory CD4+ T cells from blood. These receptors originate from a man aged 25-40 years with type 1 diabetes. Both conserved end residues are part of each CDR3. D genes are given only for firm matches. Size tells how often a clone was seen (once, few, many) or the class of an expanded clone, and some rows leave it out.

>TRBV27|TRBJ2-7|-|TRBD1
CASSFQTGGHYEQYF
TGTGCCAGCAGTTTCCAGACAGGGGGCCACTACGAGCAGTACTTC
>TRBV10-3|TRBJ2-7|few|TRBD1
CAISSGGSLREQYF
TGTGCCATCAGTTCAGGGGGCTCCTTACGGGAGCAGTACTTC
>TRBV7-2|TRBJ2-3|few|-
CASSSEIRNTQYF
TGTGCCAGCAGCTCAGAAATTAGGAATACGCAGTATTTT
>TRBV29-1|TRBJ2-7|many|TRBD2
CSARLAGEGQYF
TGCAGCGCCAGACTAGCGGGAGAGGGGCAGTACTTC
>TRBV5-1|TRBJ2-5|-|-
CASSLATQAAETQYF
TGCGCCAGCAGCTTGGCCACCCAGGCCGCGGAGACCCAGTACTTC
>TRBV19|TRBJ1-5|-|-
CASSISDLGSNQPQHF
TGTGCCAGTAGTATTAGTGACCTGGGGAGCAATCAGCCCCAGCATTTT
>TRBV5-1|TRBJ1-3|-|-
CASRDGGSSGNTIYF
TGCGCCAGCAGGGACGGCGGGAGCTCTGGAAACACCATATATTTT
>TRBV11-2|TRBJ2-5|few|TRBD2
CASSPPGLAGNRQETQYF
TGTGCCAGCAGCCCGCCGGGACTAGCGGGAAATCGCCAAGAGACCCAGTACTTC
>TRBV27|TRBJ2-5|few|-
CASSPLGGRETQYF
TGTGCCAGCAGTCCCCTAGGGGGGAGGGAGACCCAGTACTTC
>TRBV9|TRBJ2-7|few|-
CASSTLFF
TGTGCCAGCAGCACTCTGTTCTTC
>TRBV28|TRBJ2-7|few|TRBD2
CARRLAGRVGEQYF
TGTGCCCGCAGGCTAGCGGGTCGAGTGGGCGAGCAGTACTTC
>TRBV5-1|TRBJ2-1|few|-
CASSIIDRSNEQFF
TGCGCCAGCAGCATTATTGACAGGAGCAATGAGCAGTTCTTC
>TRBV5-1|TRBJ2-7|-|-
CASSFPMTAYEQYF
TGCGCCAGCAGCTTCCCGATGACAGCCTACGAGCAGTACTTC
>TRBV27|TRBJ1-4|few|-
CASMREGVEKLFF
TGTGCCAGCATGAGGGAAGGGGTGGAAAAACTGTTTTTT
>TRBV20-1|TRBJ1-1|few|-
CSASLQGGAFF
TGCAGTGCTAGTTTACAGGGAGGCGCTTTCTTT
>TRBV11-2|TRBJ2-5|-|TRBD1
CASSRDRARGVDF
TGTGCCAGCAGCCGGGACAGGGCCCGTGGGGTGGACTTC
>TRBV19|TRBJ2-1|-|TRBD1
CASNQQGIAYNEQFF
TGTGCCAGTAACCAACAGGGGATTGCCTACAATGAGCAGTTCTTC
>TRBV5-4|TRBJ1-1|few|-
CASSQPGQNEAFF
TGCGCCAGCAGCCAACCCGGACAGAATGAAGCTTTCTTT
>TRBV6-1|TRBJ1-2|-|TRBD1
CASRGQGRKGYTF
TGTGCCAGCAGGGGACAGGGGCGGAAGGGCTACACCTTC
>TRBV4-1|TRBJ2-7|few|-
CASSQEWAYEQYF
TGCGCCAGCAGCCAAGAATGGGCCTACGAGCAGTACTTC
>TRBV5-6|TRBJ2-1|-|TRBD1
CASTPVQGRGPNEQFF
TGTGCCAGCACACCGGTACAGGGAAGGGGGCCCAATGAGCAGTTCTTC
>TRBV7-2|TRBJ1-4|many|-
CASSLVDEKLFF
TGTGCCAGCAGCTTAGTTGATGAAAAACTGTTTTTT
>TRBV7-2|TRBJ1-2|-|-
CASSLAGAAPYGYTF
TGTGCCAGCAGCTTAGCAGGGGCCGCTCCCTATGGCTACACCTTC
>TRBV7-2|TRBJ2-3|many|-
CASSPEAAYTDTQYF
TGTGCCAGCAGCCCCGAGGCGGCTTACACAGATACGCAGTATTTT
>TRBV2|TRBJ2-5|-|TRBD1
CASSGLGQGLETQYF
TGTGCCAGCAGTGGACTGGGACAGGGGTTAGAGACCCAGTACTTC
>TRBV7-9|TRBJ2-7|few|TRBD1
CASSLYQGAEGQYF
TGTGCCAGCAGCTTATATCAGGGGGCAGAAGGGCAGTACTTC
>TRBV7-2|TRBJ2-3|few|TRBD2
CASRLAGRTDTQYF
TGTGCCAGCAGGCTAGCGGGGCGCACAGATACGCAGTATTTT
>TRBV19|TRBJ1-5|few|-
CASSTQHDPGNQPQHF
TGTGCCAGTAGTACCCAACACGATCCAGGCAATCAGCCCCAGCATTTT
>TRBV27|TRBJ2-3|-|-
CASSFLGSTDTQYF
TGTGCCAGCAGTTTCCTAGGGTCGACAGATACGCAGTATTTT
>TRBV30|TRBJ1-1|many|-
CAWSVRSRASTEAFF
TGTGCCTGGAGTGTACGGTCCAGGGCGAGCACTGAAGCTTTCTTT
>TRBV6-6|TRBJ2-3|-|-
CASRPHISTDTQYF
TGTGCCAGCAGACCCCACATAAGCACAGATACGCAGTATTTT
>TRBV4-2|TRBJ2-2|-|-
CASSQGVRSDGELFF
TGTGCCAGCAGCCAAGGGGTCAGGAGTGACGGGGAGCTGTTTTTT
>TRBV18|TRBJ2-3|-|TRBD1
CASSPLLSGTGQSGSTDTQYF
TGTGCCAGCTCACCACTATTGTCTGGGACAGGGCAGAGTGGGAGCACAGATACGCAGTATTTT
>TRBV13|TRBJ1-1|-|-
CASRESLGTEAFF
TGTGCCAGCAGAGAAAGTTTGGGCACTGAAGCTTTCTTT
>TRBV11-2|TRBJ2-7|few|-
CASSGYREQYF
TGTGCCAGCAGCGGTTACAGGGAGCAGTACTTC
>TRBV25-1|TRBJ1-1|few|-
CASSEPPGRGYAEAFF
TGTGCCAGCAGTGAACCCCCAGGGAGGGGGTACGCTGAAGCTTTCTTT
>TRBV11-2|TRBJ2-7|few|-
CASSLGGGAGYEQYF
TGTGCCAGCAGCTTAGGTGGGGGTGCTGGCTACGAGCAGTACTTC
>TRBV6-1|TRBJ1-2|-|-
CASSEALGVGYGYTF
TGTGCCAGCAGTGAAGCTTTAGGGGTGGGGTATGGCTACACCTTC
>TRBV25-1|TRBJ2-5|-|-
CASSLRRVQETQYF
TGTGCCAGCAGTTTGCGGCGGGTCCAAGAGACCCAGTACTTC
>TRBV5-1|TRBJ2-3|few|-
CASSLGLVGGDTQYF
TGCGCCAGCAGCTTGGGACTAGTGGGTGGAGATACGCAGTATTTT
>TRBV4-1|TRBJ1-4|few|-
CASSQEIYEKLFF
TGCGCCAGCAGCCAAGAGATATATGAAAAACTGTTTTTT
>TRBV30|TRBJ2-7|-|-
CAWRRDPRSEQYF
TGTGCCTGGAGAAGGGACCCCCGTTCCGAGCAGTACTTC
>TRBV5-6|TRBJ1-1|-|-
CASSQPTGAPDTEAFF
TGTGCCAGCAGCCAGCCGACAGGTGCTCCCGACACTGAAGCTTTCTTT
>TRBV18|TRBJ1-1|few|TRBD1
CASSPDRVRSTEAFF
TGTGCCAGCTCACCCGACAGGGTTCGAAGCACTGAAGCTTTCTTT
>TRBV11-2|TRBJ1-2|few|-
CASSLVWGDGYTF
TGTGCCAGCAGCTTAGTTTGGGGAGACGGCTACACCTTC
>TRBV6-6|TRBJ1-5|few|-
CASSYNMGRQPQHF
TGTGCCAGCAGTTATAACATGGGGAGGCAGCCCCAGCATTTT
>TRBV27|TRBJ2-1|few|TRBD1
CASRGQGTYNEQFF
TGTGCCAGCCGGGGACAGGGGACCTACAATGAGCAGTTCTTC
>TRBV6-1|TRBJ2-3|-|-
CATIRTVHTDTQYF
TGTGCCACTATTAGGACCGTACACACAGATACGCAGTATTTT
>TRBV6-5|TRBJ2-7|many|-
CATGWAPSYEQYF
TGTGCCACTGGGTGGGCTCCTTCCTACGAGCAGTACTTC
>TRBV5-1|TRBJ2-5|-|-
CASSLGTGRGETQYF
TGCGCCAGCAGCTTGGGGACAGGGAGGGGAGAGACCCAGTACTTC
>TRBV28|TRBJ1-5|-|-
CASSSPQHNQPQHF
TGTGCCAGCAGTTCCCCCCAGCACAATCAGCCCCAGCATTTT